These 5 T cell receptor beta chains share one sample of origin, sequenced in a study of blood T cell repertoires in COVID-19. The table came from immunoSEQ multiplex PCR; TCRdb's copy has only in-frame clones and leaves some out. The sample includes approximately 500,000 clones, 70% to 90% of them seen just once. The sequencing sample was made of peripheral blood. These receptors were taken from a human donor in a cohort sampled during active COVID-19.

J is TRBJ2-7 and V is TRBV18; D call uncertain. The CDR3 runs to 15 residues. The germline V and J ends were trimmed by 5 bases and 2 bases, with 16 bases remaining between them. Germline CDR1 reads KGHSH; CDR2 reads LQKENI. CDR3: CASSATGAPAYEQYF. DNA of the CDR3: TGTGCCAGCTCAGCCACGGGTGCGCCGGCCTACGAGCAGTACTTC.

Written as DNA, the CDR3 is TGTGCCAGTAGTGCACAGGCTCGAAAGACCCAGTACTTC. Residues: CASSAQARKTQYF. The V gene is TRBV19, the J gene TRBJ2-5; a possible D gene is TRBD1 (5 bases). The CDR3 sequence is 13 residues long. The germline V and J ends were trimmed by 5 bases and 6 bases, with 13 bases remaining between them. Germline loops: CDR1 LNHDA, CDR2 SQIVND (reference sequence). The full variable domain, rest sourced from reference TRBV19 and TRBJ2-5, is DGGITQSPKYLFRKEGQNVTLSCEQNLNHDAMYWYRQDPGQGLRLIYYSQIVNDFQKGDIAEGYSVSREKKESFPLTVTSAQKNPTAFYLCASSAQARKTQYFGPGTRLLVL.

The rearrangement joins TRBV3-1 (or the pseudogene TRBV3-2) to TRBJ1-1; 7 bases align to TRBD1. Germline V CDR1 and CDR2: LGHDT, YNNKEL (reference sequence). CDR3 length: 14 amino acids. J gave up 3 bases and V 5 bases, and 6 bases lay outside the gene matches. The CDR3 sequence is CASSDRALYTEAFF. Written as DNA, the CDR3 is TGTGCCAGCAGCGACAGGGCCCTCTACACTGAAGCTTTCTTT.

The CDR3: CASSSGQVKEYF. Written as DNA, the CDR3 is TGCGCCAGCAGCTCGGGACAGGTAAAAGAGTATTTT. The chain couples TRBV5-1 to TRBJ2-3; 8 bases map to TRBD1. J was trimmed by 13 bases and V by 3 bases; bases with no gene match: 7. Germline CDR1 SGHRS, CDR2 YFSETQ. The CDR3 sequence is 12 residues long.

This clone was seen just once. V is TRBV29-1 and J is TRBJ2-1; TRBD1 matches 8 bases. Germline lookup yields CDR1 SQVTM and CDR2 ANQGSEA. The CDR3 covers 16 residues. V shed 3 bases and J 2 bases; nucleotides not matched to a gene: 9. The CDR3 region has the DNA TGCAGCGTTGACGGCAGGGGGCGAAGGGCCTACAATGAGCAGTTCTTC. As protein: CSVDGRGRRAYNEQFF.